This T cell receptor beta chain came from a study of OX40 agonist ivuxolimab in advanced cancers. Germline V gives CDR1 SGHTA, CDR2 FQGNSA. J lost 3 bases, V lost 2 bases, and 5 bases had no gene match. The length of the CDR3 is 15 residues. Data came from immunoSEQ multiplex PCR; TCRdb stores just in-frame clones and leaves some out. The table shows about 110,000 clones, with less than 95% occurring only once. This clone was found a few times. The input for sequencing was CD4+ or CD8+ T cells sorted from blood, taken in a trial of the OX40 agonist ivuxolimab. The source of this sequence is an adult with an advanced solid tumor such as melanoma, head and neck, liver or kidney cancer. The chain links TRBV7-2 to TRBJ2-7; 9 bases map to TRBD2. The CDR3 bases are TGTGCCAGCAGCTTACCTTGGCGGGGGGGCTACGAGCAGTACTTC. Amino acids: CASSLPWRGGYEQYF.